Sequencing of this T cell receptor (beta chain) was carried out in a study of cytomegalovirus exposure and HLA in healthy donors. Germline values: CDR1 SGHRS, CDR2 YFSETQ. There are 19 residues in the CDR3. The J segment lost 0 bases and the V segment lost 2 bases, leaving 14 bases of the junction unmatched. The protocol was immunoSEQ multiplex PCR, while the TCRdb copy is restricted to in-frame clones and leaves out a portion. The data show fewer than 200,000 clones, with around nine tenths seen just once and 4.2% held by the top ten. The rearrangement links TRBV5-1 to TRBJ2-1, with TRBD1 matching 7 bases. This TCR derives from a man younger than 30 in good health and CMV-seropositive. The sample was PBMCs. CDR3 nucleotides: TGCGCCAGCAGCTTCGTTGGACAGGCCGAACTGGGCTCCTACAATGAGCAGTTCTTC. Its protein is CASSFVGQAELGSYNEQFF.